This TCR beta chain came from a study of shared clonotypes between healthy human individuals (dated by TCRdb to the early 2020s). Regarding the study in general: The cohort included three men and a couple of women between 18 and 49 years of age. To increase sequencing depth and limit assay-specific biases, different laboratories used diverse techniques to prepare libraries and sequence TCR repertoires. Between about 0.94 and 10 billion PBMCs per donor were obtained by leukapheresis. Per donor, three plates each were used for CD4 naive and CD4 memory, two for CD8 naive, and one for CD8 memory. To estimate repertoire size and how much clonotype sharing occurs between individuals, the study deeply sequenced the blood TCR repertoires of 4 to 6 healthy adults.

Using the deep immunoSEQ assay, multiplex PCR amplified TCR CDR3 regions from genomic DNA. Extracted genomic DNA from each cell subset was distributed evenly across all wells of several immunoSEQ 96-well plates, and each plate was treated as a replicate. Each replicate PCR for sorted subsets received approximately 200 ng genomic DNA, equal to tens of thousands of T cell genomes. The purified libraries were quantified using a Qubit 3.0 fluorometer, sized with a Bioanalyzer 2100, and then quantified again using the KAPA Library Quantification kit. A separate single-read 150-cycle Illumina NextSeq 550 flow cell was used to sequence each immunoSEQ 96-well plate. On the study's bioinformatics: Because the immunoSEQ output held only junctional sequences and lacked quality scores, the filtering could not match the filtering applied to full-length reads. To assign V/J genes and CDR3, sequences were annotated using PyIR, a Python wrapper for IgBLAST v1.9, with IMGT germline references. Reads with weak V/J assignments (E-value above 1e-6), missing CDR3, stop codons, out-of-frame junctions, or ambiguous translated residues were removed. V3J clonotypes were defined as sequences sharing an identical inferred V gene, J gene, and CDR3 amino acid sequence. The percentage overlap between two repertoires was calculated by dividing the number of shared unique clonotypes by the size of the smaller repertoire. Repertoire richness was assessed with RTK rarefaction, the Chao1 estimator, and Recon v2.1 estimates of unobserved clonotypes. Generation probabilities were computed with OLGA for all TCRbeta clonotypes obtained by the gDNA method from a handful of donors. TCRdb provides this immuneACCESS table in a form limited to in-frame rearrangements. Some clones are lacking; in checked studies, under half of them reflect an unresolved V gene, and why the rest are absent is not known. V, J and clone size are those of that table, while D and trimming were read from the DNA. This sample holds 550,000 to 600,000 clones; 98% were observed only once. The biggest ten clones account for 0.3% of the sample.

Cut back by 5 bases and 0 bases, the V and J ends lie 25 bases apart. The CDR3 measures 19 amino acids from cysteine to phenylalanine. Just the 57-base CDR3 DNA is kept, in frame starting at base 1. From a lookup of the germline V gene (reference sequence), CDR1 and CDR2 are SEHNR and FQNEAQ. Results the study describes overall, beyond this receptor: Sampling was restricted to blood, and TCR repertoires in tissues likely differ from the TCR repertoires found in blood. Compared with non-shared clonotypes, the clonotypes found in all four sorted-subset donors had higher generation probabilities. Rarefaction of sorted-subset datasets indicated incomplete sequencing despite the large sequencing depth. Pairwise subsampling led to the expectation that sequencing depth would affect the degree of clonotype sharing among donors. Larger estimated clonotype richness was generally found for naive subsets than for memory subsets. When several donors were compared, the shared fraction of clonotypes was roughly 5% for naive CD4, about 4% for naive CD8, about 2.5% for memory CD4, and approximately 0.4% for memory CD8. Because the study included only a small number of donors, the genetic and exposure-history diversity represented was limited.

A remark on this clone: Its antigen remains undetermined. Base qualities were left out, and no much larger clone turns up one base away.

For the CD8 naive samples, CD45RO-negative cells were positively selected for CCR7, yielding a CD45RA+CCR7+ population from which TemRA cells were excluded. The donors were healthy, HIV-negative adults with no recently reported acute infections or vaccinations. Only Caucasian adults living in Nashville, Tennessee, USA were represented among the donors. Blood was collected by leukapheresis, and PBMCs were isolated by Ficoll-Histopaque density gradient centrifugation and then cryopreserved in liquid nitrogen vapor phase. Purity and quantity of every magnetically sorted T cell population were checked by analytical flow cytometry. From each sorted fraction, genomic DNA was isolated and quantified by UV absorbance on a Nanodrop 2000c.

This TCR came from a man under 40 in good health. The V and J segments used are TRBV7-9 and TRBJ1-2; a tentative D match to TRBD1 spans 6 bases. Input material: naive CD8+ T cells sorted from blood. Reading the label with the study, this specimen's cell subset or site is: CD45RA+CCR7+. CDR3 sequence: CASSVHVGGIQESNYGYTF. The bases read TGTGCCAGCAGCGTCCATGTGGGGGGCATTCAAGAATCTAACTATGGCTACACCTTC. The variable domain in full, with residues beyond the CDR3 obtained from the reference TRBV7-9 and TRBJ1-2 genes, is DTGVSQNPRHKITKRGQNVTFRCDPISEHNRLYWYRQTLGQGPEFLTYFQNEAQLEKSRLLSDRFSAERPKGSFSTLEIQRTEQGDSAMYLCASSVHVGGIQESNYGYTFGSGTRLTVV.